Listed here is a single T cell receptor (beta chain). This entry belongs to a study of blood T cell repertoires in COVID-19. The ends lost 4 bases at V and 3 bases at J; junction bases unmatched: 9. Germline values: CDR1 SEHNR, CDR2 FQNEAQ (reference sequence). The CDR3 runs to 16 residues. Generated by immunoSEQ multiplex PCR, the TCRdb table keeps only in-frame clones and is missing some. The repertoire holds a few hundred thousand clones, with 87% as singletons. Participants came from roughly 23 US areas, aged roughly 18 to 100 years. The sequenced sample was PBMCs or T cells enriched from blood (not recorded which). The chain recombines TRBV7-9 with TRBJ2-1; the match to TRBD2 covers 7 bases. The TCR was taken from a man aged 40-49 years in a cohort exposed to, infected with or recovered from COVID-19 (not recorded which). The DNA for the CDR3 is TGTGCCAGCAGCTCCCTGAGGGAGGGCGGCTACAATGAGCAGTTCTTC. This sequence encodes CASSSLREGGYNEQFF.